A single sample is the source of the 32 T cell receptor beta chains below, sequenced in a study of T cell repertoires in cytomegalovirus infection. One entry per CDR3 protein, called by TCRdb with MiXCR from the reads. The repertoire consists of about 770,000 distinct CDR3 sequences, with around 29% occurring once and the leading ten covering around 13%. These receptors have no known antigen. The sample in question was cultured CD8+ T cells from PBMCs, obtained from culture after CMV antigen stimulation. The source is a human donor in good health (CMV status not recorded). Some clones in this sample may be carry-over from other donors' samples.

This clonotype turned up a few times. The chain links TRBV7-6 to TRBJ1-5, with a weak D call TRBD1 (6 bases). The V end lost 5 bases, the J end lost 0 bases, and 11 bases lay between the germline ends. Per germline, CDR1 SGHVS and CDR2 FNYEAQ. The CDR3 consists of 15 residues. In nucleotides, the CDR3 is TGTGCCAGCAGCCTGGGGGACACTAGCAATCAGCCCCAGCATTTT. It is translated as CASSLGDTSNQPQHF.

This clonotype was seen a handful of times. CDR3 residues: CASSSRQGARSGSTEAFF. CDR3 DNA sequence: TGTGCCAGCAGCTCGAGACAGGGGGCGCGTAGTGGCTCCACTGAAGCTTTCTTT. The chain employs TRBV7-9 and TRBJ1-1, with 10 positions matching TRBD1. Germline V lookup: CDR1 SEHNR, CDR2 FQNEAQ (reference sequence). This CDR3 has 18 amino acids. The V and J ends lost 4 bases and 4 bases, in that order; junction bases with no gene match: 15.

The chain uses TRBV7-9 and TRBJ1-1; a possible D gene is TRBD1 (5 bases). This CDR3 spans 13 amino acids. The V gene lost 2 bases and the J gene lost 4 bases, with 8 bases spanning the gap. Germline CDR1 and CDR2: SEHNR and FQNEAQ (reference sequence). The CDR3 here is CASSLPRGTEAFF. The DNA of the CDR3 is TGTGCCAGCAGCTTACCGAGGGGCACTGAAGCTTTCTTT.

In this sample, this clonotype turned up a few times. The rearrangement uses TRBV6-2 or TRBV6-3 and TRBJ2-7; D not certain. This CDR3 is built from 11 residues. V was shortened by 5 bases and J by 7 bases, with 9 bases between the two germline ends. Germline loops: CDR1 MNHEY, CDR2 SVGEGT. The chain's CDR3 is CASSTMTEQYF. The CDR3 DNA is TGTGCCAGCAGTACTATGACAGAGCAGTACTTC.

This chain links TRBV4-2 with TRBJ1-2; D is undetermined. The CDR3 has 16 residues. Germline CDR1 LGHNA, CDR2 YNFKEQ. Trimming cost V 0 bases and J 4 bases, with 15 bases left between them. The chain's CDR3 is CASSQEKGGYGYGYTF. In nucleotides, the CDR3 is TGTGCCAGCAGCCAAGAGAAGGGAGGGTACGGCTATGGCTACACCTTC.

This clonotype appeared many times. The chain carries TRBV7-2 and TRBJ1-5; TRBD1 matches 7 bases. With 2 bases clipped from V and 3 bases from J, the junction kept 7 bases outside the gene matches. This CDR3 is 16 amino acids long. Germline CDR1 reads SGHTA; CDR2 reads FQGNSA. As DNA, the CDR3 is TGTGCCAGCAGCTTAACGACAGGGCGATCCAATCAGCCCCAGCATTTT. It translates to CASSLTTGRSNQPQHF.

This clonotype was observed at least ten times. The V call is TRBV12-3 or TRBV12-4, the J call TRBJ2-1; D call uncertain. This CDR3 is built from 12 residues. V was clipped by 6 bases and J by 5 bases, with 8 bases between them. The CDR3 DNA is TGTGCCAGCAGCCCCTGGGACAATGAGCAGTTCTTC. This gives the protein CASSPWDNEQFF.

CDR3 DNA: TGTGCCAGCAGTTCACTAGGACTAGCGGGGGGGCCTGACACAGATACGCAGTATTTT. This encodes CASSSLGLAGGPDTDTQYF. The rearrangement links TRBV12-3 or TRBV12-4 to TRBJ2-3; 15 bases line up with TRBD2. Trimming took 4 bases from V and 2 from J; bases not matched to a gene: 10. The CDR3 length is 19 residues.

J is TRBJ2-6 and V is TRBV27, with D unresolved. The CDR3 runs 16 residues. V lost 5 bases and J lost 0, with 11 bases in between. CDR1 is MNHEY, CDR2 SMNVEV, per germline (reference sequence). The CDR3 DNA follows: TGTGCCAGCAGTAGTAGACGGAACTCTGGGGCCAACGTCCTGACTTTC. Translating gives CASSSRRNSGANVLTF.

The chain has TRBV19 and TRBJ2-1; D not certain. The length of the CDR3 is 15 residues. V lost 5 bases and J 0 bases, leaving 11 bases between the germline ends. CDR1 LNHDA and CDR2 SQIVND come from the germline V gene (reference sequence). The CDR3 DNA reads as TGTGCCAGTAGTGTACAGTCTAGCTCCTACAATGAGCAGTTCTTC. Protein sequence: CASSVQSSSYNEQFF.

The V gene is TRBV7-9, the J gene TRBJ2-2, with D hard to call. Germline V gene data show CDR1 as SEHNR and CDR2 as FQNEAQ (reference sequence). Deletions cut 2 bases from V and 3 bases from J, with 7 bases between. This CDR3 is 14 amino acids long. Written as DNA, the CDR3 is TGTGCCAGCAGCTTATCGTCCGACACCGGGGAGCTGTTTTTT. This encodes CASSLSSDTGELFF.

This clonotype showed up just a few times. The CDR3 nucleotides read TGTGCCACATCGGGAGCTTACAATGAGCAGTTCTTC. Its translation: CATSGAYNEQFF. The chain uses TRBV24-1 and TRBJ2-1; maybe TRBD2 (6 bases). V lost 10 bases and J 4 bases, leaving 10 bases between the germline ends. Germline V CDR1 and CDR2: KGHDR, SFDVKD. The CDR3 contains 12 residues.

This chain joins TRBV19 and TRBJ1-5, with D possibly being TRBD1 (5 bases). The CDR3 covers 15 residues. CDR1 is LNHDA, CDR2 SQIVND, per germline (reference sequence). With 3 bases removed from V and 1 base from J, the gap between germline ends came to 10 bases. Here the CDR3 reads CASSIIGGSNQPQHF. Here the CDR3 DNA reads TGTGCCAGTAGTATCATCGGGGGGAGCAATCAGCCCCAGCATTTT.

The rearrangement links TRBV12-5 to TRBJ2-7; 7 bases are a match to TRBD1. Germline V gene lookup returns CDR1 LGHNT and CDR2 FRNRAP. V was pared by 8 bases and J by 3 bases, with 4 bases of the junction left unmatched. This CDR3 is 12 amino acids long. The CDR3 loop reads CASSGTDYEQYF. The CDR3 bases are TGTGCTAGTTCCGGGACAGACTACGAGCAGTACTTC.

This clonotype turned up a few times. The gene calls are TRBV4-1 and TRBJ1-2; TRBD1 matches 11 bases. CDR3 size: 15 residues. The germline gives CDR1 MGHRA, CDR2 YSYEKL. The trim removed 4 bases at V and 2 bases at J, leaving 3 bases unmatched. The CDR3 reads CASSLGQGENYGYTF. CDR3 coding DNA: TGCGCCAGCAGCCTGGGACAGGGGGAAAACTATGGCTACACCTTC.

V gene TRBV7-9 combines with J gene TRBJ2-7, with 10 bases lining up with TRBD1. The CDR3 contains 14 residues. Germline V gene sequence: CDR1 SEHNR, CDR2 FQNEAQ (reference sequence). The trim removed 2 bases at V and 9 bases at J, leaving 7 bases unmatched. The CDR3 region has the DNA TGTGCCAGCAGCTTAAAAGGGACAGGGGCCGTGCAGTACGTC. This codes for CASSLKGTGAVQYV.

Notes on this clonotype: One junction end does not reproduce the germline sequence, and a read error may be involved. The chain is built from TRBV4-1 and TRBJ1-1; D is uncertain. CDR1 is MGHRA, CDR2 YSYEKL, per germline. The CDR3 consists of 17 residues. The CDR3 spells CASSQDREAAANTEAFF. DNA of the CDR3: TGTGCCAGCAGCCAAGATCGTGAGGCAGCAGCGAACACTGAAGCTTTCTTT.

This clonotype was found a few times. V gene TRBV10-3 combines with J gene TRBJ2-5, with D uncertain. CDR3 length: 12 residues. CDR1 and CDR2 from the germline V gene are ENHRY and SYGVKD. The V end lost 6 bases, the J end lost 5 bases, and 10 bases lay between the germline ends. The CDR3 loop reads CAIRVKGETQYF. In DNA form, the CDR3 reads TGTGCCATCAGGGTCAAAGGCGAGACCCAGTACTTC.

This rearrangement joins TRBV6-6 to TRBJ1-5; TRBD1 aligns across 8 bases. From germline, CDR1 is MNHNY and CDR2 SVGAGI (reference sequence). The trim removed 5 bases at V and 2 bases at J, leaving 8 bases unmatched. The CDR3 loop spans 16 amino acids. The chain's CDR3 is CASSNRGQGGNQPQHF. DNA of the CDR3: TGTGCCAGCAGTAACCGAGGACAGGGCGGCAATCAGCCCCAGCATTTT.

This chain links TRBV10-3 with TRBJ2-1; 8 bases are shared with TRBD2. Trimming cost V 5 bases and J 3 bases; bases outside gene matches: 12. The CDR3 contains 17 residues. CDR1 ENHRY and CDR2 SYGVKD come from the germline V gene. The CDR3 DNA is TGTGCCATCAGTTCCCTTTGGTATAGCGGGGACTACAATGAGCAGTTCTTC. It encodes CAISSLWYSGDYNEQFF.

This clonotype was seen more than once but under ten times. CDR3 loop: CASSSSGSIYNEQFF. The CDR3 region has the DNA TGTGCCAGCAGCAGTAGCGGATCGATCTACAATGAGCAGTTCTTC. This chain joins TRBV11-2 and TRBJ2-1; D perhaps matches TRBD2 (6 bases). The germline V gene has CDR1 SGHAT and CDR2 FQNNGV. The V end lost 5 bases, the J end lost 3 bases, and 14 bases lay between the germline ends. The CDR3 is 15 amino acids.

The CDR3 DNA reads as TGTGCCAGCAGCCCCGACGGTGGTAATGGCTACACCTTC. Translated: CASSPDGGNGYTF. The rearrangement uses TRBV27 and TRBJ1-2, with D unresolved. The germline V gene has CDR1 MNHEY and CDR2 SMNVEV (reference sequence). The CDR3 loop spans 13 amino acids. V was clipped by 6 bases and J by 6 bases, with 14 bases between them.

This chain's CDR3 is CASSQTLQETQYF. CDR3 nucleotide sequence: TGTGCCAGCAGCCAGACTTTACAAGAGACCCAGTACTTC. J is TRBJ2-5 and V is TRBV7-9; D remains ambiguous. Per germline, CDR1 SEHNR and CDR2 FQNEAQ (reference sequence). V gave up 5 bases and J gave up 2 bases, with 9 bases separating them. This CDR3 comprises 13 residues.

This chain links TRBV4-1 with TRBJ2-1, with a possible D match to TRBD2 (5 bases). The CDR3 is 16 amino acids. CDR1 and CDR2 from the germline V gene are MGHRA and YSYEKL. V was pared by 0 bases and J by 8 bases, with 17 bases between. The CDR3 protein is CASSQEGEGKRYEQFF. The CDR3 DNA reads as TGCGCCAGCAGCCAAGAAGGTGAGGGAAAGCGGTATGAGCAGTTCTTC.

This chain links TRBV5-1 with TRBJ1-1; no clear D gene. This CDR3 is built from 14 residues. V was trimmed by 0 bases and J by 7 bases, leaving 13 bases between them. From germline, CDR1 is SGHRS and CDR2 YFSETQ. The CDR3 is CASSLGAESLEAFF. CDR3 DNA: TGCGCCAGCAGCTTGGGGGCCGAGAGTCTTGAAGCTTTCTTT. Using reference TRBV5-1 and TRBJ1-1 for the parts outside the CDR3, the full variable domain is KAGVTQTPRYLIKTRGQQVTLSCSPISGHRSVSWYQQTPGQGLQFLFEYFSETQRNKGNFPGRFSGRQFSNSRSEMNVSTLELGDSALYLCASSLGAESLEAFFGQGTRLTVV.

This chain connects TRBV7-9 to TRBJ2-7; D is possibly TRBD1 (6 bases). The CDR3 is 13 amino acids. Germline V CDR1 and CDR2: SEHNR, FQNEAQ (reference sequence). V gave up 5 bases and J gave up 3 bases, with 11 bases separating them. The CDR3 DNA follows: TGTGCCAGCAGCCAGCCGGGACACTACGAGCAGTACTTC. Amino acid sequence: CASSQPGHYEQYF.

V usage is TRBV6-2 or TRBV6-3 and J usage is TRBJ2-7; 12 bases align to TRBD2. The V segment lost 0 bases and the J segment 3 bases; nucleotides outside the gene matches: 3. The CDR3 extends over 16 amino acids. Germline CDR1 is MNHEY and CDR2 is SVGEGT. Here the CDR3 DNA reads TGTGCCAGCAGTTACTCGGCTAGCGGGGGGGACTACGAGCAGTACGTC. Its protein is CASSYSASGGDYEQYV.

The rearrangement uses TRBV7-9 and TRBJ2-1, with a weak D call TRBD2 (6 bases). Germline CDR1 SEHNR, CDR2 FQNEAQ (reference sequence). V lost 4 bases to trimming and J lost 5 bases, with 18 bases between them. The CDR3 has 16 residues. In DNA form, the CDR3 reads TGTGCCAGCAGCTCCTTACGGGGGAGCTTTGACAATGAGCAGTTCTTC. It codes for CASSSLRGSFDNEQFF.

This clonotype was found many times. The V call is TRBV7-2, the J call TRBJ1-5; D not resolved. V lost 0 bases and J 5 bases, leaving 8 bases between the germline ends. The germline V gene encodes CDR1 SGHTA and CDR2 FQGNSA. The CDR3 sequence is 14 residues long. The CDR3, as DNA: TGTGCCAGCAGCTTAGCGCGATGGCATCAGCCCCAGCATTTT. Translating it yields CASSLARWHQPQHF.

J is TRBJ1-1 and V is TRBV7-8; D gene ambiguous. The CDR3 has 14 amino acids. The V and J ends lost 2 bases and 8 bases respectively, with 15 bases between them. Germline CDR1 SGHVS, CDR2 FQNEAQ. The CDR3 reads CASSLRFLIGEAFF. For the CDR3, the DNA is TGTGCCAGCAGCTTACGTTTTTTGATAGGAGAAGCTTTCTTT.

This CDR3 is CASSLGGPAGDIQYF. DNA of the CDR3: TGTGCCAGCAGCTTAGGCGGACCAGCGGGCGACATTCAGTACTTC. The chain employs TRBV13 and TRBJ2-4; perhaps TRBD2 as D (6 bases). V was pared by 0 bases and J by 8 bases, with 14 bases between. CDR1 PRHDT and CDR2 FYEKMQ come from the germline V gene (reference sequence). The CDR3 has 15 amino acids.

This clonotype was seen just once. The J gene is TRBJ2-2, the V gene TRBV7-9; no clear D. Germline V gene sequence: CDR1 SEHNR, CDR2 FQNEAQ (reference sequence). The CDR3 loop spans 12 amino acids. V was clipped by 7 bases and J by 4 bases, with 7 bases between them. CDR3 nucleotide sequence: TGTGCCAGCATACGAGCCACCGGGGAGCTGTTTTTT. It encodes CASIRATGELFF.